This T cell receptor beta chain was sequenced during a study of shared clonotypes between healthy human individuals. Recent vaccinations or acute infections were absent in the healthy HIV-negative adult donors. A split of CD4+ cells into CD45RA+ naive and CD45RA-negative memory subsets was performed. Per germline, CDR1 LNHDA and CDR2 SQIVND (reference sequence). Trimming took 5 bases from V and 3 from J; bases not matched to a gene: 6. The CDR3 runs to 15 residues. TCRdb's table, derived via immunoSEQ multiplex PCR, lists solely in-frame clones and lacks some. In the table there are roughly 2,300,000 clones, about 90% of which are singletons.

The V gene is TRBV19, the J gene TRBJ2-3, with 9 bases identical to TRBD1. This sequence originates from a man younger than 35 in good health. Some clones in this sample may be carry-over from other donors' samples. Sequencing used naive CD4+ T cells from PBMCs. Noted subset: CD45RA+ positively selected. The CDR3 DNA is TGTGCCAGTAGTCGTAGGACAGGGGTGACAGATACGCAGTATTTT. This gives the protein CASSRRTGVTDTQYF. Variable domain in full (rest from reference TRBV19 and TRBJ2-3): DGGITQSPKYLFRKEGQNVTLSCEQNLNHDAMYWYRQDPGQGLRLIYYSQIVNDFQKGDIAEGYSVSREKKESFPLTVTSAQKNPTAFYLCASSRRTGVTDTQYFGPGTRLTVL.